The clone carrying this T cell receptor (beta chain) appeared a single time. These data come from a study of blood T cell repertoires in COVID-19. CDR1 SEHNR and CDR2 FQNEAQ come from the germline V gene (reference sequence). V lost 5 bases to trimming and J lost 2 bases; unmatched junction nucleotides: 10. There are 19 residues in the CDR3. Profiling relied on immunoSEQ multiplex PCR, and the TCRdb table lists in-frame clones only, not all of them. The data contain around 120,000 clones, 65% to 85% of them seen just once; the ten biggest clones take up around 5.6%. The sample consisted of peripheral blood. The receptor's source is a man older than 75 with active or convalescent COVID-19. V is TRBV7-9 and J is TRBJ2-1, with 15 bases aligning to TRBD2. The CDR3 sequence: CASSQGLAGGPGPYNEQFF. Here the CDR3 DNA reads TGTGCCAGCAGCCAAGGACTAGCGGGGGGGCCAGGACCCTACAATGAGCAGTTCTTC.